This TCR beta chain was found in a study of lymphopenia after photon versus proton radiotherapy. The CDR3 covers 15 residues. The V gene's germline CDR1 is MNHNY and CDR2 SVGAGI (reference sequence). Deletions cut 0 bases from V and 3 bases from J, with 11 bases between. TCRdb's table, derived via immunoSEQ multiplex PCR, lists solely in-frame clones and lacks some. The repertoire includes roughly 30,000 clones, approximately 90% of them detected once, and approximately 50% sits in the top ten. Overall study results and limits: Authors raise, but do not show, better survival with proton therapy.

About this clone itself: What it binds is unknown.

Sequences were derived from peripheral blood, sampled from a patient treated with proton-based radiotherapy. The V call is TRBV6-6, the J call TRBJ2-5, with D tentatively TRBD1 (6 bases). The receptor comes from an older woman with cholangiocarcinoma. Some clones in this sample may be carry-over from other donors' samples. CDR3 loop: CASSYSMGAEETQYF. The CDR3, as DNA: TGTGCCAGCAGTTACTCGATGGGGGCGGAAGAGACCCAGTACTTC.